The 9 T cell receptor beta chains below all came from one sample that was sequenced in a study of radiotherapy plus CTLA-4 blockade in lung cancer. The repertoire was sequenced with immunoSEQ multiplex PCR; TCRdb's copy has only in-frame clones and lacks some. In the table there are around 110,000 clones, roughly 80% of which are singletons. Sequenced here: peripheral blood, sampled from a patient treated with radiotherapy plus ipilimumab. The source is a human donor with non-small cell lung cancer that progressed on radiotherapy plus ipilimumab. Some clones in this sample may be carry-over from other donors' samples.

This clone was observed once. Other DNA sequences in the sample encode the same CDR3. The J gene is TRBJ1-1, the V gene TRBV6-5; D call uncertain. CDR1 MNHEY and CDR2 SVGAGI come from the germline V gene. This CDR3 is built from 13 residues. The V and J ends lost 0 bases and 4 bases respectively, with 6 bases between them. Here the CDR3 reads CASSYSRGTEAFF. As DNA, the CDR3 is TGTGCCAGCAGTTACTCGAGAGGCACTGAAGCTTTCTTT.

The chain is built from TRBV30 and TRBJ1-6, with a possible D match to TRBD1 (6 bases). Between the trimmed V and J ends, which lost 1 base and 10 bases, there was a span of 8 bases. From germline, CDR1 is GTSNPN and CDR2 SVGIG (reference sequence). This CDR3 is built from 12 residues. The CDR3 region is CAWSGGGSPLHF. CDR3 sequence (DNA): TGTGCCTGGAGTGGGGGGGGCTCACCCCTCCACTTT.

The V and J genes are TRBV4-3 and TRBJ2-1; possible D gene TRBD1, 6 bases. The CDR3 has 13 residues. The V gene lost 5 bases and the J gene lost 4 bases, with 9 bases spanning the gap. From germline, CDR1 is LGHNA and CDR2 YSLEER. The DNA of the CDR3 is TGCGCCAGCAGCTCACAGGGATACAATGAGCAGTTCTTC. Its translation: CASSSQGYNEQFF.

This rearrangement joins TRBV6-1 to TRBJ1-2; D unclear. The CDR3 contains 13 residues. Trimming stripped 6 bases from V and 8 bases from J, with 16 bases between. Germline assignment: CDR1 MNHNS and CDR2 SASEGT. The CDR3 loop is CASSQVMGLGYTF. CDR3 coding DNA: TGTGCCAGCAGCCAGGTTATGGGTCTAGGCTACACCTTC.

The rearrangement links TRBV5-4 to TRBJ2-3, with D possibly matching TRBD2 (7 bases). V gave up 3 bases and J gave up 7 bases, with 15 bases separating them. The germline CDR1 and CDR2 sequences are SGHNT and YYREEE (reference sequence). This CDR3 spans 14 amino acids. The CDR3 reads CASSSTGGRHTQYF. CDR3 bases: TGTGCCAGCAGCTCCACGGGGGGCCGGCATACGCAGTATTTT.

The chain joins TRBV5-6 to TRBJ1-1, with TRBD1 matching over 8 bases. Germline CDR1 is SGHDT and CDR2 is YYEEEE. Trimming removed 3 bases from V and 2 bases from J; junction bases left unmatched: 6. The CDR3 contains 15 residues. The CDR3 DNA reads TGTGCCAGCAGCTCGCCGGGACAGGCTAACACTGAAGCTTTCTTT. Its protein is CASSSPGQANTEAFF.

The rearrangement links TRBV4-3 to TRBJ1-3; D remains ambiguous. The CDR3 spans 14 residues. CDR1 LGHNA and CDR2 YSLEER come from the germline V gene. V dropped 0 bases and J dropped 1 base, with 4 bases sitting between them. In DNA form, the CDR3 reads TGCGCCAGCAGCCAAGATAGATCTGGAAACACCATATATTTT. Amino acids: CASSQDRSGNTIYF.

This sequence joins TRBV30 and TRBJ2-5, with 8 bases that match TRBD2. This CDR3 spans 14 amino acids. Germline assignment: CDR1 GTSNPN and CDR2 SVGIG (reference sequence). The J segment lost 2 bases and the V segment lost 0 bases, leaving 2 bases of the junction unmatched. The CDR3 bases are TGTGCCTGGAGTGTACGGGGGGGGCAAGAGACCCAGTACTTC. Translating gives CAWSVRGGQETQYF.

V and J are TRBV2 and TRBJ1-2, with 7 bases aligning to TRBD1. Looked up from germline, CDR1 is SNHLY and CDR2 is FYNNEI. This CDR3 spans 13 amino acids. J gave up 6 bases and V 6 bases, and 7 bases lay outside the gene matches. CDR3 in amino acids: CASRAGGHHGYTF. The CDR3 bases are TGTGCCAGCAGGGCAGGGGGACATCATGGCTACACCTTC.